The entry below describes one T cell receptor beta chain. Amplification of TCR beta CDR3 regions was performed using RNA transcripts as template. A set of HTBI primers served as the primers for a first-round RT-PCR of the TCR CDR3. TCRdb recomputed calls from the multiplex PCR reads with MiXCR, one row per CDR3 protein. The sample consists of over 250,000 distinct CDR3 sequences, under 30% of them appearing once. The CDR3 is made up of 12 amino acids. Looked up from germline, CDR1 is MDHEN and CDR2 is SYDVKM. The germline V and J ends were trimmed by 3 bases and 7 bases, with 9 bases remaining between them. The source of the sample is a study of T cells in Graves' hyperthyroidism and ophthalmopathy. The study collected blood at first hyperthyroidism diagnosis, before any ophthalmopathy symptoms arose.

The chain uses TRBV28 and TRBJ1-2; D is undetermined. Sequenced input: blood. This receptor was identified in a man in his forties with Graves' hyperthyroidism that later progressed to Graves' ophthalmopathy. The CDR3 is CASSLWSSGYTF. CDR3 bases: TGTGCCAGCAGTTTGTGGAGCTCTGGCTACACCTTC.